Shown below are 24 T cell receptor beta chains from a single sample sequenced in a study of T cell repertoires in cytomegalovirus infection. No antigen is known for these receptors. TCRdb analysed the reads with MiXCR anew, one entry per CDR3 protein. The table has about 770,000 distinct CDR3 sequences, about 29% seen once. The specimen was cultured CD8+ T cells from PBMCs, collected from culture after CMV antigen stimulation. These receptors were collected from a human donor in good health (CMV status not recorded). Some clones in this sample may be carry-over from other donors' samples.

This chain connects TRBV7-9 to TRBJ1-6; 12 bases agree with TRBD1. CDR1 is SEHNR, CDR2 FQNEAQ, per germline (reference sequence). The CDR3 has 18 amino acids. J was trimmed by 8 bases and V by 1 base; bases with no gene match: 9. The CDR3 coding sequence is TGTGCCAGCAGCTTAGTCCACCGGGACAGGGGGCGCGATTCACCCCTCCACTTT. Its protein product is CASSLVHRDRGRDSPLHF.

This clonotype was counted a few times. V and J are TRBV6-1 and TRBJ2-1; 10 nucleotides align to TRBD2. Trimming cost V 7 bases and J 4 bases; bases outside gene matches: 4. CDR1 is MNHNS, CDR2 SASEGT, per germline. The length of the CDR3 is 14 residues. CDR3 nucleotide sequence: TGTGCCAGCATTCAGCGGGGGGGGTACAATGAGCAGTTCTTC. This translates into CASIQRGGYNEQFF.

This clonotype was picked up many times. The chain links TRBV7-9 to TRBJ2-7; D unresolved. Trimming took off 4 bases at V and 0 bases at J, with 7 bases between the two ends. Germline V gene sequence: CDR1 SEHNR, CDR2 FQNEAQ (reference sequence). This CDR3 is built from 13 residues. The CDR3 sequence: CASSSSSSYEQYV. In DNA form, the CDR3 reads TGTGCCAGCAGCTCATCAAGCTCCTACGAGCAGTACGTC.

The sample holds a few counts of this clonotype. This chain joins TRBV7-9 and TRBJ1-2; D is unclear. V gave up 5 bases and J gave up 7 bases, with 11 bases separating them. The length of the CDR3 is 12 residues. Germline assignment: CDR1 SEHNR and CDR2 FQNEAQ (reference sequence). The CDR3 region is CASSPTASGYTF. CDR3 coding DNA: TGTGCCAGCAGCCCTACAGCCAGTGGCTACACCTTC.

This clonotype was counted a few times. The CDR3 region is CATSKETQYF. CDR3 nucleotides: TGTGCCACCTCGAAAGAGACCCAGTACTTC. The chain employs TRBV7-9 and TRBJ2-5; D unresolved. The CDR3 has 10 amino acids. V lost 10 bases to trimming and J lost 3 bases, with 6 bases between them. Looked up from germline, CDR1 is SEHNR and CDR2 is FQNEAQ (reference sequence).

This clonotype showed up just once. CDR3 sequence: CASGPDVPIKQYF. CDR3 in DNA: TGTGCCAGCGGTCCGGATGTGCCTATCAAGCAGTACTTC. The rearrangement joins TRBV11-2 to TRBJ2-7, with no clear D. CDR1 SGHAT and CDR2 FQNNGV come from the germline V gene. The V and J ends lost 8 bases and 8 bases respectively, with 19 bases between them. The CDR3 consists of 13 residues.

The chain recombines TRBV6-1 with TRBJ2-7; a weak D match, TRBD1 (5 bases). Trimming stripped 4 bases from V and 9 bases from J, with 19 bases between. CDR3 length: 14 amino acids. Per germline, CDR1 MNHNS and CDR2 SASEGT. The CDR3 DNA follows: TGTGCCAGCAGTGGAACTGGATATGGGGCTGGGCAGTACGTC. Translating it yields CASSGTGYGAGQYV.

This clonotype was picked up many times. The chain recombines TRBV7-2 with TRBJ2-2; 8 nucleotides align to TRBD1. Unmatched junction bases numbered 4, after V lost 1 base and J lost 9 bases. The CDR3 consists of 14 residues. Germline V gene data show CDR1 as SGHTA and CDR2 as FQGNSA. The CDR3 protein is CASSLGQGIRELFF. CDR3 coding DNA: TGTGCCAGCAGCTTAGGACAGGGGATCCGGGAGCTGTTTTTT.

The rearrangement uses TRBV29-1 and TRBJ2-5; unclear D gene. Germline CDR1 is SQVTM and CDR2 is ANQGSEA. Trimming cost V 1 base and J 5 bases, with 11 bases left between them. The CDR3 loop spans 13 amino acids. DNA of the CDR3: TGCAGCGTTGAAGGCCACGACGTGGAGACCCAGTACTTC. Protein sequence: CSVEGHDVETQYF.

Notes on this clonotype: An end of the junction does not agree with germline; a read error may underlie this. V is TRBV7-3 and J is TRBJ2-1; 13 bases match TRBD2. Germline CDR1 SGHTA, CDR2 FQGTGA. The CDR3 extends over 20 amino acids. Written as DNA, the CDR3 is TGTGTCAGCAGCCCCACAACAGGGGTAGGGACTAGCGGGACCTACAATGAGCAGTTCTTC. Protein product: CVSSPTTGVGTSGTYNEQFF.

The V and J genes are TRBV5-1 and TRBJ1-2, with 9 nucleotides matching TRBD1. Germline loops: CDR1 SGHRS, CDR2 YFSETQ. CDR3 size: 14 residues. V dropped 3 bases and J dropped 2; count of bases not matched to a gene: 2. CDR3 residues: CASSWTGDNYGYTF. The CDR3 DNA follows: TGCGCCAGCAGCTGGACAGGGGACAACTATGGCTACACCTTC.

The table lists this clonotype with many counts. This chain links TRBV7-2 with TRBJ1-1; TRBD1 matches at 10 bases. Germline V lookup: CDR1 SGHTA, CDR2 FQGNSA. CDR3 length equals 18 residues. The V gene end was trimmed by 5 bases and the J gene end by 2 bases; junction bases not matched to a gene: 14. CDR3 nucleotide sequence: TGTGCCAGCAGCCTCTCCCCCGGGACAGGGGCCTTTAACACTGAAGCTTTCTTT. Its protein product is CASSLSPGTGAFNTEAFF.

This clonotype was observed a handful of times. This chain links TRBV20-1 with TRBJ1-2; TRBD1 matches 8 bases. This CDR3 contains 16 residues. Trimming at V came to 1 base and at J to 5 bases, leaving 12 bases not matched to a gene. Germline CDR1 and CDR2: DFQATT and SNEGSKA (reference sequence). The CDR3 spells CSARGAGDRFPYGYTF. The CDR3 DNA sequence: TGCAGTGCTAGAGGGGCCGGGGACAGGTTCCCATATGGCTACACCTTC.

This clonotype was observed a few times. V is TRBV7-9 and J is TRBJ1-2; tentative D call: TRBD1 (6 bases). This CDR3 contains 15 residues. Germline CDR1 and CDR2: SEHNR and FQNEAQ (reference sequence). V lost 4 bases and J lost 8, with 20 bases in between. The CDR3, as DNA: TGTGCCAGCAGCTACCCGGGACATAGAAGGGAAGGCTACACCTTC. This gives the protein CASSYPGHRREGYTF.

The chain joins TRBV11-1 to TRBJ2-7, with 12 bases lining up with TRBD2. Germline trimming cut 5 bases from V and 4 bases from J; bases unmatched to any gene: 15. CDR1 and CDR2 from the germline V gene are SGHAT and FQDESV (reference sequence). CDR3 length: 18 amino acids. The CDR3 DNA follows: TGTGCCAGCAGCCGTCCGACTAGCGGGGGTACCCTCATTTACGAGCAGTACTTC. This translates into CASSRPTSGGTLIYEQYF.

The rearrangement joins TRBV6-5 to TRBJ1-2; D unresolved. The CDR3 extends over 14 amino acids. V was trimmed by 2 bases and J by 5 bases, leaving 12 bases between them. Germline-derived CDR1 and CDR2 are MNHEY and SVGAGI. The CDR3 coding sequence is TGTGCCAGCAGTTACCTGGCCACTGGGTATGGCTACACCTTC. Translated, it gives CASSYLATGYGYTF.

The rearrangement uses TRBV27 and TRBJ1-1; perhaps TRBD1 as D (6 bases). The length of the CDR3 is 14 residues. The germline V and J ends were trimmed by 5 bases and 9 bases, with 19 bases remaining between them. The germline gives CDR1 MNHEY, CDR2 SMNVEV (reference sequence). The CDR3: CASSLGGTIKKAFF. The CDR3 DNA reads TGTGCCAGCAGTCTAGGGGGAACCATAAAGAAAGCTTTCTTT.

This clonotype was observed a few times. The chain is built from TRBV11-1 and TRBJ1-6, with D possibly being TRBD1 (5 bases). The CDR3 runs to 19 residues. In germline, CDR1 is SGHAT, CDR2 FQDESV (reference sequence). V lost 6 bases to trimming and J lost 2 bases, with 23 bases between them. This CDR3 reads CASRPDRGPLGAYNSPLHF. In nucleotides, the CDR3 is TGTGCCAGCAGACCGGATAGGGGACCGCTAGGGGCCTATAATTCACCCCTCCACTTT. The variable domain in full, completed from reference TRBV11-1 and TRBJ1-6, reads EAEVAQSPRYKITEKSQAVAFWCDPISGHATLYWYRQILGQGPELLVQFQDESVVDDSQLPKDRFSAERLKGVDSTLKIQPAELGDSAMYLCASRPDRGPLGAYNSPLHFGNGTRLTVT.

This clonotype was picked up one time. This chain links TRBV12-3 or TRBV12-4 with TRBJ1-5; D possibly corresponds to TRBD1 (6 bases). Trimming removed 3 bases at V and 5 bases at J, with 11 bases between. There are 14 residues in the CDR3. The CDR3 region is CASSFRGGDQPQHF. In nucleotides, the CDR3 is TGTGCCAGCAGTTTTAGGGGGGGGGATCAGCCCCAGCATTTT.

V is TRBV20-1 and J is TRBJ2-2; D unresolved. Trimming stripped 3 bases from V and 6 bases from J, with 11 bases between. Germline CDR1 reads DFQATT; CDR2 reads SNEGSKA (reference sequence). The CDR3 consists of 13 residues. The CDR3 DNA sequence: TGCAGTGCTAGGGTACGAGGCGCCGGGGAGCTGTTTTTT. Its protein product is CSARVRGAGELFF.

V and J are TRBV2 and TRBJ1-3, with D tentatively TRBD1 (5 bases). V lost 7 bases and J 4 bases, leaving 14 bases between the germline ends. Germline lookup yields CDR1 SNHLY and CDR2 FYNNEI. The length of the CDR3 is 14 residues. For the CDR3, the DNA is TGTGCCAGCATTGTCAGGGAGTTGGGAAACACCATATATTTT. This translates into CASIVRELGNTIYF. The full variable domain, with the rest looked up from reference TRBV2 and TRBJ1-3, is EPEVTQTPSHQVTQMGQEVILRCVPISNHLYFYWYRQILGQKVEFLVSFYNNEISEKSEIFDDQFSVERPDGSNFTLKIRSTKLEDSAMYFCASIVRELGNTIYFGEGSWLTVV.

The chain carries TRBV5-6 and TRBJ1-2; a weak D match, TRBD1 (5 bases). The length of the CDR3 is 13 residues. Trimming shortened V by 3 bases and J by 5 bases, and 11 bases separated the two germline ends. In germline, CDR1 is SGHDT, CDR2 YYEEEE. The CDR3 protein is CASSSFPGYGYTF. The CDR3 region has the DNA TGTGCCAGCAGCTCATTCCCAGGGTATGGCTACACCTTC.

The V and J genes are TRBV7-9 and TRBJ1-2, with 8 nucleotides matching TRBD1. V lost 4 bases and J lost 4; bases outside the gene matches: 11. The germline CDR1 and CDR2 sequences are SEHNR and FQNEAQ (reference sequence). CDR3 size: 16 residues. CDR3 residues: CASSSFPGGDIYGYTF. In nucleotides, the CDR3 is TGTGCCAGCAGCTCCTTCCCAGGGGGCGATATCTATGGCTACACCTTC.

The V gene is TRBV28, the J gene TRBJ2-1; D not resolved. With 6 bases removed from V and 2 bases from J, the gap between germline ends came to 8 bases. CDR3 length: 13 amino acids. Germline V CDR1 and CDR2: MDHEN, SYDVKM. The CDR3 DNA reads TGTGCCAGCAGGGAGCCTCCCTACAATGAGCAGTTCTTC. As protein: CASREPPYNEQFF.